The T cell receptor (beta chain) under discussion was sequenced for a study of regulatory T cells in long-lasting Graves disease. Libraries of TCR beta came from iRepertoire HTBI primers plus Arm-PCR of CDR3 regions. TCRdb re-analysed the multiplex PCR reads in MiXCR, keeping a single row per CDR3 protein. The sample has roughly 440,000 distinct CDR3 sequences, about 17% seen once; the top ten hold approximately 22%. This clonotype was observed a single time. Its specificity is not known. Trimming left V 7 bases short and J 6 bases short, with 13 bases between. Germline V gives CDR1 MDHEN, CDR2 SYDVKM. The CDR3 runs 13 residues. Study conclusions and caveats: Samples came from peripheral blood alone, without thyroid tissue. Whereas new patients shared 800 to 1,000 public clonotypes, persistent patients shared more, at under 3,500.

The time point was: newly diagnosed GD, antithyroid drugs for less than 3 months. Following extraction of RNA from PBMCs, that RNA was used to make the TCR library. Tubes containing EDTA received approximately 9 milliliters of drawn peripheral blood. These same records also appear under a second study, on T cells in Graves' hyperthyroidism and ophthalmopathy. From that report: In simple terms, a model built on 13 V-J features told ophthalmopathy apart from stable hyperthyroidism.

Sample: peripheral blood mononuclear cells (PBMCs), taken at new diagnosis, from a patient treated with antithyroid drugs. The V call is TRBV28, the J call TRBJ1-5; no clear D gene. The receptor was derived from a woman aged 18-29 years with Graves disease. CDR3 loop: CASKLNLGQPQHF. The CDR3, as DNA: TGTGCCAGCAAACTAAATTTGGGTCAGCCCCAGCATTTT. Full variable domain (rest looked up from reference TRBV28 and TRBJ1-5): DVKVTQSSRYLVKRTGEKVFLECVQDMDHENMFWYRQDPGLGLRLIYFSYDVKMKEKGDIPEGYSVSREKKERFSLILESASTNQTSMYLCASKLNLGQPQHFGDGTRLSIL.